One sample yielded the 24 T cell receptor beta chains listed below, sequenced in a study of regulatory T cells in long-lasting Graves disease. Documented time point: newly diagnosed GD, antithyroid drugs for less than 3 months. After RNA was extracted from PBMCs, the TCR library was made from it. Researchers made TCR beta libraries by using iRepertoire HTBI primers and running Arm-PCR on CDR3 regions. TCRdb reprocessed the multiplex PCR reads via MiXCR and lists one record per CDR3 protein. The sample contains roughly 500,000 distinct CDR3 sequences, around 12% of which appear only once. These data were also reused for a study on T cells in Graves' hyperthyroidism and ophthalmopathy.

Sequenced here: peripheral blood mononuclear cells (PBMCs), sampled at new diagnosis, from a patient treated with antithyroid drugs. The receptors derive from a woman aged 30 to 39 with Graves disease.

The chain combines TRBV30 with TRBJ2-1; D could derive from TRBD1 or TRBD2 (8 bases each). V was pared by 8 bases and J by 6 bases, with 20 bases between. The CDR3 length is 14 residues. Germline V gene lookup returns CDR1 GTSNPN and CDR2 SVGIG (reference sequence). CDR3 DNA: TGTGCCGGCAGGGGGCGGGGGGTGTCCAATGAGCAGTTCTTC. This gives the protein CAGRGRGVSNEQFF.

This clonotype was observed a handful of times. Compared with germline, one end of the junction differs, possibly owing to a read error. This chain joins TRBV2 and TRBJ2-7; the match to TRBD1 covers 10 bases. The CDR3 consists of 14 residues. In germline, CDR1 is SNHLY, CDR2 FYNNEI. The CDR3 region is CAGSADRGLYEQYF. The CDR3 DNA reads as TGTGCCGGCAGTGCTGACAGGGGGCTATACGAGCAGTACTTC.

This clonotype was observed many times. The chain joins TRBV29-1 to TRBJ1-1, with TRBD1 as a possible D gene (6 bases). The CDR3 totals 14 residues. The V end was cut by 5 bases, the J end by 0 bases, with 13 bases between. Germline assignment: CDR1 SQVTM and CDR2 ANQGSEA. CDR3 residues: CSVPDRDMNTEAFF. DNA for the CDR3: TGCAGCGTTCCGGACCGGGACATGAACACTGAAGCTTTCTTT.

This sequence joins TRBV5-1 and TRBJ2-2, with D unclear. There are 15 residues in the CDR3. V dropped 3 bases and J dropped 2 bases, with 11 bases sitting between them. Germline V gene data show CDR1 as SGHRS and CDR2 as YFSETQ. CDR3 loop: CASSSAAANTGELFF. CDR3 nucleotide sequence: TGCGCCAGCAGCTCGGCGGCAGCTAACACCGGGGAGCTGTTTTTT.

This clonotype was seen more than once but under ten times. The rearrangement joins TRBV6-1 to TRBJ2-4; 8 bases line up with TRBD2. The V segment lost 6 bases and the J segment 0 bases; nucleotides outside the gene matches: 10. CDR3 length equals 17 residues. Germline V gene sequence: CDR1 MNHNS, CDR2 SASEGT. The CDR3 spells CASSHDPSGLAKNIQYF. DNA for the CDR3: TGTGCCAGCAGCCACGATCCTAGCGGGTTAGCCAAAAACATTCAGTACTTC.

This clonotype was seen repeatedly, ten times or more. The rearrangement links TRBV2 to TRBJ2-3; TRBD1 matches 9 bases. CDR1 is SNHLY, CDR2 FYNNEI, per germline. The CDR3 is made up of 14 amino acids. The V gene end was trimmed by 4 bases and the J gene end by 3 bases; junction bases not matched to a gene: 2. CDR3 coding DNA: TGTGCCAGCAGTGGTGACAGGGGGACAGATACGCAGTATTTT. Amino acids: CASSGDRGTDTQYF. Combining the CDR3 with reference TRBV2 and TRBJ2-3 gives the whole variable domain EPEVTQTPSHQVTQMGQEVILRCVPISNHLYFYWYRQILGQKVEFLVSFYNNEISEKSEIFDDQFSVERPDGSNFTLKIRSTKLEDSAMYFCASSGDRGTDTQYFGPGTRLTVL.

The chain is built from TRBV19 and TRBJ1-5, with 10 bases aligning to TRBD1. Germline CDR1 is LNHDA and CDR2 is SQIVND (reference sequence). The CDR3 covers 15 residues. J lost 9 bases, V lost 3 bases, and 8 bases had no gene match. CDR3 in DNA: TGTGCCAGTAGTATTGACAGGGGGCAGAGGTGGCCCCAGCATTTT. It specifies CASSIDRGQRWPQHF.

This clonotype occurred once. V and J are TRBV19 and TRBJ2-7, with 10 bases fitting TRBD1. The CDR3 totals 14 residues. V shed 9 bases, J shed 2 bases, and the junction held 7 bases outside the gene matches. Germline values: CDR1 LNHDA, CDR2 SQIVND (reference sequence). Here the CDR3 DNA reads TGTGCCAGCAAGACAGGGGGCTTGACCTACGAGCAGTACTTC. Protein sequence: CASKTGGLTYEQYF.

This clonotype was found a few times. The chain recombines TRBV18 with TRBJ1-4, with 10 bases fitting TRBD1. V was clipped by 6 bases and J by 0 bases; unmatched bases: 4. The CDR3 runs 16 residues. From germline, CDR1 is KGHSH and CDR2 LQKENI. This CDR3 reads CASSLGTGATNEKLFF. The CDR3 region has the DNA TGTGCCAGCTCGTTGGGGACAGGGGCAACTAATGAAAAACTGTTTTTT.

The chain is built from TRBV5-1 and TRBJ1-4; 8 bases match TRBD1. Trimming removed 5 bases from V and 7 bases from J; junction bases left unmatched: 7. The germline V gene has CDR1 SGHRS and CDR2 YFSETQ. The CDR3 contains 14 residues. The CDR3 nucleotides read TGCGCCAGCAGGTCGACAGGGGTCAGTGAAAAACTGTTTTTT. The encoded protein is CASRSTGVSEKLFF.

The table lists this clonotype with many counts. The rearrangement uses TRBV6-1 and TRBJ2-7; the D is unclear. The CDR3 is 14 residues long. Per the germline V gene, CDR1 is MNHNS and CDR2 is SASEGT. Trimming removed 6 bases from V and 4 bases from J, with 16 bases in between. The CDR3 DNA reads TGTGCCAGCAGGGGGTGGGGTTCGGTGTACGAGCAGTACTTC. It specifies CASRGWGSVYEQYF.

This clonotype has only a few counts. V is TRBV15 and J is TRBJ1-2; D might be TRBD1 (6 bases). V lost 0 bases and J lost 4, with 9 bases in between. Germline assignment: CDR1 LNHNV and CDR2 YYDKDF (reference sequence). The CDR3 length is 14 residues. This CDR3 is CATSREQGLYGYTF. The CDR3 DNA reads as TGTGCCACCAGCAGAGAACAGGGTCTCTATGGCTACACCTTC.

This clonotype is a singleton in its sample. The CDR3 here is CSGSPGSSETQYF. CDR3 DNA: TGCAGCGGATCCCCGGGATCCTCGGAGACCCAGTACTTC. This chain uses TRBV29-1 with TRBJ2-5; D possibly corresponds to TRBD2 (5 bases). V was cut by 7 bases and J by 5 bases, with 17 bases left in between. Germline CDR1 is SQVTM and CDR2 is ANQGSEA. This CDR3 comprises 13 residues.

This clonotype has ten or more counts. J is TRBJ2-1 and V is TRBV30, with 9 nucleotides matching TRBD2. Looked up from germline, CDR1 is GTSNPN and CDR2 is SVGIG (reference sequence). V was pared by 2 bases and J by 8 bases, with 10 bases of the junction left unmatched. The CDR3 covers 15 residues. The CDR3 coding sequence is TGTGCCTGGAGTCCGATTGGACTAGCGACGGATGAGCAGTTCTTC. Residues: CAWSPIGLATDEQFF. The full variable domain, in which reference TRBV30 and TRBJ2-1 provide the parts outside the CDR3, is SQTIHQWPATLVQPVGSPLSLECTVEGTSNPNLYWYRQAAGRGLQLLFYSVGIGQISSEVPQNLSASRPQDRQFILSSKKLLLSDSGFYLCAWSPIGLATDEQFFGPGTRLTVL.

As DNA, the CDR3 is TGTGCCAGCAGTGAATCGGGGGTTCGTGGCACAGATACGCAGTATTTT. Its translation is CASSESGVRGTDTQYF. This sequence joins TRBV25-1 and TRBJ2-3, with D perhaps matching TRBD2 (6 bases). The V end was cut by 1 base, the J end by 1 base, with 12 bases between. Germline loops: CDR1 MGHDK, CDR2 SYGVNS. The CDR3 contains 16 residues. Supplemented by reference TRBV25-1 and TRBJ2-3, the full variable domain reads EADIYQTPRYLVIGTGKKITLECSQTMGHDKMYWYQQDPGMELHLIHYSYGVNSTEKGDLSSESTVSRIRTEHFPLTLESARPSHTSQYLCASSESGVRGTDTQYFGPGTRLTVL.

In regard to this clonotype: At one end, the junction sequence differs from germline, possibly due to a read error. The chain carries TRBV11-2 and TRBJ2-2; D is perhaps TRBD2 (6 bases). The CDR3 sequence is 15 residues long. Germline V gene lookup returns CDR1 SGHAT and CDR2 FQNNGV. CDR3 in DNA: TGTGCCAGCAAAAAGGAGGGCTTGTCGGCCGGGGAGCTCTTTTTT. This sequence encodes CASKKEGLSAGELFF.

As for this clonotype: This likely reflects a read error, since a far larger clone is one base away. The rearrangement links TRBV7-8 to TRBJ2-3; no reliable D call. The V end was cut by 4 bases, the J end by 2 bases, with 10 bases between. The CDR3 contains 14 residues. Per the germline V gene, CDR1 is SGHVS and CDR2 is FQNEAQ. Written as DNA, the CDR3 is TGTGCCAGCAGCTCCTCGAGGACCACAGATACGCAGTATTTT. Protein product: CASSSSRTTDTQYF.

This clonotype was picked up a small number of times. The V gene is TRBV29-1, the J gene TRBJ1-2; D might be TRBD1 (5 bases). Germline V gene data show CDR1 as SQVTM and CDR2 as ANQGSEA. This CDR3 region has 13 residues. V gave up 3 bases and J gave up 8 bases, with 16 bases separating them. The CDR3 nucleotides read TGCAGCGTTGAGCGGGGCGCGAATCGCGGCTACACCTTC. Translation: CSVERGANRGYTF.

This clonotype was counted only a few times. Without the conserved terminal phenylalanine or tryptophan, this CDR3 likely stems from a read error. The genes are TRBV28 and TRBJ2-7; D may be TRBD1 (5 bases). CDR3 length: 15 amino acids. Trimming removed 7 bases from V and 4 bases from J, with 20 bases in between. Germline CDR1 is MDHEN and CDR2 is SYDVKM. DNA of the CDR3: TGTGCCAGCACCCAAGCAGGACAAGGGGTTTACGAGCAGTACCTC. The encoded protein is CASTQAGQGVYEQYL.

The chain joins TRBV7-9 to TRBJ1-5; 9 positions match TRBD1. Germline CDR1 SEHNR, CDR2 FQNEAQ (reference sequence). The CDR3 spans 14 residues. V trimming: 4 bases; J trimming: 7 bases; junction bases outside the gene matches: 5. The CDR3 is CASSSGQGWQPQHF. The DNA for the CDR3 is TGTGCCAGCAGCTCTGGACAGGGGTGGCAGCCCCAGCATTTT.

This clonotype came up many times. This rearrangement joins TRBV30 to TRBJ2-3; 9 bases align to TRBD2. J lost 2 bases, V lost 2 bases, and 5 bases had no gene match. The germline V gene has CDR1 GTSNPN and CDR2 SVGIG (reference sequence). CDR3 length equals 15 residues. This CDR3 is CAWSPAGGPTDTQYF. CDR3 nucleotide sequence: TGTGCCTGGAGTCCGGCGGGAGGGCCCACAGATACGCAGTATTTT.

This clonotype was seen a few times. The gene calls are TRBV9 and TRBJ1-2; perhaps TRBD1 as D (5 bases). V shed 0 bases and J shed 3 bases, with 9 bases lying between them. CDR3 length: 14 residues. CDR1 is SGDLS, CDR2 YYNGEE, per germline. CDR3 region: CASSVGIGDYGYTF. In nucleotides, the CDR3 is TGTGCCAGCAGCGTAGGCATAGGGGACTATGGCTACACCTTC.

This clonotype occurred a few times. The chain combines TRBV7-2 with TRBJ1-1; D not certain. V lost 2 bases, J lost 0 bases, and 10 bases lay in between. This CDR3 is built from 15 residues. Germline CDR1 is SGHTA and CDR2 is FQGNSA. CDR3 amino acids: CASSLLGHLNTEAFF. The CDR3 DNA reads TGTGCCAGCAGCTTATTGGGCCATTTGAACACTGAAGCTTTCTTT. The complete variable domain, with remaining parts taken from reference TRBV7-2 and TRBJ1-1, reads GAGVSQSPSNKVTEKGKDVELRCDPISGHTALYWYRQSLGQGLEFLIYFQGNSAPDKSGLPSDRFSAERTGGSVSTLTIQRTQQEDSAVYLCASSLLGHLNTEAFFGQGTRLTVV.

This clonotype was counted only a few times. This chain joins TRBV18 and TRBJ2-3; D might be TRBD2 (7 bases). This CDR3 spans 15 amino acids. Deletions cut 2 bases from V and 3 bases from J, with 12 bases between. Germline V lookup: CDR1 KGHSH, CDR2 LQKENI. The CDR3, as DNA: TGTGCCAGCTCACCAGGGGCGGGGGCTACAGATACGCAGTATTTT. Its protein is CASSPGAGATDTQYF.